Described below is a single TCR beta chain sequence and its context. TCRdb analysed the RT-PCR reads with MiXCR anew, one entry per CDR3 protein. The sample yields hundreds of thousands of distinct CDR3 sequences, 15% to 20% seen once. The sample originates from a study of patients and donors after allogeneic stem cell transplantation. The germline V gene encodes CDR1 MDHEN and CDR2 SYDVKM. The CDR3 covers 14 residues. V lost 6 bases and J 0 bases, leaving 6 bases between the germline ends. The receptor's source is a human donor who was either an allogeneic HSCT recipient or a stem cell or donor lymphocyte infusion donor (not recorded which). It is not recorded whose cells these are; they may come from a transplant donor. Sequencing input: blood, either unsorted or a sorted T cell fraction (not recorded which). J is TRBJ1-6 and V is TRBV28, with unresolved D. The CDR3 region is CASSPPSYNSPLHF. The CDR3, as DNA: TGTGCCAGCAGCCCCCCCTCCTATAATTCACCCCTCCACTTT.